This T cell receptor (beta chain) was identified during a study of blood T cell repertoires in COVID-19. Study-wide background: There were acute and convalescent COVID-19 samples, and they came from the United States, Italy and Spain. T cells, B-cell-depleted T cells, or PBMCs supplied cDNA or gDNA.

Assay: immunoSEQ multiplex PCR; the TCRdb copy retains only in-frame clones and omits some. The table records approximately 130,000 clones, around four fifths of them present only once. The sequencing input was peripheral blood. The TCR sequence derives from a human donor in a cohort sampled during active COVID-19.

The CDR3 protein is CASSATTGGRGWETQYF. The CDR3 nucleotides are TGTGCCAGCAGCGCCACCACTGGGGGCAGGGGCTGGGAGACCCAGTACTTC. V is TRBV25-1 and J is TRBJ2-5; tentative D call: TRBD1 (6 bases). Looked up from germline, CDR1 is MGHDK and CDR2 is SYGVNS. The V end lost 6 bases, the J end lost 5 bases, and 25 bases lay between the germline ends. The CDR3 consists of 17 residues.